This TCR beta chain was documented in a study of T cell responses to AZD1222 COVID-19 vaccine. About the research overall: Timing groups of about 4 and about 12 weeks for second doses were pooled.

V shed 10 bases and J shed 5 bases, with 18 bases lying between them. The CDR3 has 14 amino acids. The germline CDR1 and CDR2 sequences are ENHRY and SYGVKD. Profiling relied on immunoSEQ multiplex PCR, and the TCRdb table lists in-frame clones only, not all of them. Here the sample spans some 150,000 clones, more than 75% being singletons. This clone was observed a handful of times. The sequence derives from an adult in good health. The source material was peripheral blood, sampled on day 0 of AZD1222 vaccination. This chain links TRBV10-3 with TRBJ1-5; D is undetermined. CDR3 bases: TGTGCCACATCCTCGTCCCGGGCCGATCAGCCCCAGCATTTT. Amino acid sequence: CATSSSRADQPQHF.